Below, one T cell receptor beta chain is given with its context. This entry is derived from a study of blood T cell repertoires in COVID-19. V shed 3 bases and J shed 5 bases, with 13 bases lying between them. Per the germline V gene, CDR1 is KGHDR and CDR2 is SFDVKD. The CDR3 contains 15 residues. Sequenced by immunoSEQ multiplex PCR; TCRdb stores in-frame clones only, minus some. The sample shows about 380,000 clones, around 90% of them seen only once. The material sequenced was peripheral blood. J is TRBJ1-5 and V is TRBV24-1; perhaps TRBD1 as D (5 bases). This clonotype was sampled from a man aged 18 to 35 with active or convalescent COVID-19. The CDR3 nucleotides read TGTGCCACCAGTGATGGGGTAACGGGGGATCAGCCCCAGCATTTT. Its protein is CATSDGVTGDQPQHF.